Listed below are T cell receptor beta chains from one sample, sequenced in a study of blood T cell repertoires in COVID-19. The data were produced by immunoSEQ multiplex PCR, yet TCRdb's version contains in-frame clones alone and is incomplete. The data show 160,000 or so clones, 82% seen once. Input material: peripheral blood. Source of these receptors: a woman in her 70s with acute or convalescent COVID-19. Both conserved end residues are part of each CDR3. A D gene is named only where the DNA matches it firmly. Rows give clone size only sometimes, using once, few, many, or a class for an expanded clone.

d_call	v_call	j_call	clone_size	cdr3_aa	cdr3_nt
-	TRBV11-2	TRBJ1-4	-	CASSLGRTAGAEKLFF	TGTGCCAGCAGCTTAGGGAGGACAGCGGGGGCTGAAAAACTGTTTTTT
-	TRBV27	TRBJ1-2	-	CATYFGAYGYTF	TGTGCCACTTATTTTGGAGCCTATGGCTACACCTTC
TRBD1	TRBV19	TRBJ2-2	-	CASSTRTGGTGELFF	TGTGCCAGTAGTACGCGGACAGGGGGCACCGGGGAGCTGTTTTTT
-	TRBV30	TRBJ2-7	-	CAWSVRGYEQYF	TGTGCCTGGAGTGTACGAGGGTACGAGCAGTACTTC
-	TRBV16	TRBJ2-7	-	CASSKGHLASYEQYF	TGTGCCAGCAGCAAGGGACACCTGGCCTCCTACGAGCAGTACTTC
TRBD1	TRBV5-1	TRBJ1-4	-	CASSPDRTGEKLFF	TGCGCCAGCAGTCCCGACCGGACAGGTGAAAAACTGTTTTTT
-	TRBV11-2	TRBJ1-2	-	CASSLRYGYTF	TGTGCCAGCAGCTTACGCTATGGCTACACCTTC
TRBD1	TRBV4-3	TRBJ2-2	-	CASSPQGAPYMGDTGELFF	TGCGCCAGCAGCCCCCAGGGGGCGCCCTATATGGGGGACACCGGGGAGCTGTTTTTT
TRBD2	TRBV4-3	TRBJ2-2	-	CASSHRATAGGFANTGELFF	TGCGCCAGCAGCCACCGCGCAACAGCGGGAGGGTTCGCGAACACCGGGGAGCTGTTTTTT
TRBD2	TRBV7-2	TRBJ2-1	-	CASSFLAGAGGEQFF	TGTGCCAGCAGCTTCCTAGCGGGAGCAGGGGGTGAGCAGTTCTTC
-	TRBV7-3	TRBJ1-3	few	CASSLRDRRGNTIYF	TGTGCCAGCAGCTTGAGAGACAGGCGAGGAAACACCATATATTTT
-	TRBV6-1	TRBJ2-3	-	CASSERLDTDTQYF	TGTGCCAGCAGTGAACGTCTAGACACAGATACGCAGTATTTT
TRBD2	TRBV10-3	TRBJ2-1	-	CAISYSGDEQFF	TGTGCCATCAGCTACAGCGGGGATGAGCAGTTCTTC
TRBD1	TRBV6-5	TRBJ2-7	-	CASRDRGIDEQYF	TGTGCCAGCAGGGACAGGGGCATCGACGAGCAGTACTTC
-	TRBV5-6	TRBJ2-7	-	CASSGLGEEDYEQYF	TGTGCCAGCAGCGGACTGGGGGAGGAGGACTACGAGCAGTACTTC
-	TRBV10-3	TRBJ1-2	once	CAISKTDTGRSYGYTF	TGTGCCATCAGTAAGACTGATACCGGGAGAAGCTATGGCTACACCTTC
-	TRBV28	TRBJ1-6	-	CASSLGRVSSPLHF	TGTGCCAGCAGTTTGGGCAGGGTGTCTTCACCCCTCCACTTT
-	TRBV5-1	TRBJ2-2	-	CASSLDRVRSGELFF	TGCGCCAGCAGCTTGGACAGGGTCCGTTCTGGGGAGCTGTTTTTT
-	TRBV6-2/TRBV6-3	TRBJ1-5	-	CASSSRATQPHF	TGTGCCAGCAGCTCCAGGGCGACCCAACCGCATTTT
TRBD2	TRBV3-1/TRBV3-2	TRBJ2-1	-	CASSACLAGGRDEQFF	TGTGCCAGCAGCGCGTGCCTAGCGGGGGGGCGGGATGAGCAGTTCTTC
-	TRBV18	TRBJ2-3	-	CASSPRRGAGPHTDTQYF	TGTGCCAGCTCACCAAGGCGGGGCGCAGGTCCCCACACAGATACGCAGTATTTT
TRBD1	TRBV24-1	TRBJ2-5	-	CATSDRGTGVETQYF	TGTGCCACCAGTGACCGAGGGACAGGGGTAGAGACCCAGTACTTC
TRBD1	TRBV30	TRBJ1-2	medium-sized	CAWREQGDPYGYTF	TGTGCCTGGAGGGAACAGGGGGACCCTTATGGCTACACCTTC
-	TRBV18	TRBJ2-1	-	CASSPDYTYNEQFF	TGTGCCAGCTCACCGGACTATACCTACAATGAGCAGTTCTTC
-	TRBV29-1	TRBJ2-5	-	CSAAGAVETQYF	TGCAGCGCTGCAGGGGCGGTAGAGACCCAGTACTTC
-	TRBV5-4	TRBJ2-3	once	CATGGGSGDTQYF	TGTGCCACCGGTGGGGGGAGTGGAGATACGCAGTATTTT
-	TRBV18	TRBJ1-1	-	CASSPGGFNTEAFF	TGTGCCAGCTCACCAGGGGGGTTTAACACTGAAGCTTTCTTT
-	TRBV28	TRBJ1-3	-	CASSLGRGSGNTIYF	TGTGCCAGCAGTTTAGGCAGGGGCTCTGGAAACACCATATATTTT
-	TRBV5-1	TRBJ2-6	-	CASSLAGSGANVLTF	TGCGCCAGCAGCTTGGCAGGGTCTGGGGCCAACGTCCTGACTTTC
TRBD1	TRBV5-1	TRBJ1-4	-	CASSLGSGDRRVEKLFF	TGCGCCAGCAGCTTGGGATCAGGGGACAGGCGTGTTGAAAAACTGTTTTTT
-	TRBV5-1	TRBJ2-5	-	CASSLGYAGIETQYF	TGCGCCAGCAGCTTGGGTTACGCAGGTATAGAGACCCAGTACTTC
TRBD1	TRBV5-5	TRBJ2-3	few	CASSLGDRVIDTQYF	TGTGCCAGCAGCTTGGGGGACAGGGTGATAGATACGCAGTATTTT
-	TRBV4-1	TRBJ1-1	-	CASSQDPGGWTEAFF	TGCGCCAGCAGCCAAGATCCCGGGGGTTGGACTGAAGCTTTCTTT
TRBD2	TRBV9	TRBJ2-7	-	CASSVGSGHSYEQYF	TGTGCCAGCAGCGTAGGTAGCGGGCACTCCTACGAGCAGTACTTC
TRBD2	TRBV4-3	TRBJ2-5	few	CASSQVGGEGTQYF	TGCGCCAGCAGCCAAGTCGGAGGGGAGGGGACCCAGTACTTC
-	TRBV15	TRBJ2-7	-	CATSRGGRWTNEQYF	TGTGCCACCAGCAGGGGAGGACGGTGGACGAACGAGCAGTACTTC
-	TRBV4-1	TRBJ1-5	-	CASSQVGDMNQPQHF	TGCGCCAGCAGCCAAGTGGGGGACATGAATCAGCCCCAGCATTTT
TRBD1	TRBV5-1	TRBJ1-3	-	CASNLGQGAGNTIYF	TGCGCCAGCAACCTCGGACAGGGGGCTGGAAACACCATATATTTT
TRBD1	TRBV4-2	TRBJ2-1	once	CASSQVTGGGNFDEQFF	TGTGCCAGCAGCCAGGTGACAGGGGGCGGGAATTTTGATGAGCAGTTCTTC
TRBD1	TRBV28	TRBJ1-5	-	CASTLGGTGGLYQPQHF	TGTGCCAGCACCCTTGGCGGAACAGGGGGACTGTATCAGCCCCAGCATTTT
TRBD1	TRBV4-3	TRBJ1-2	-	CASSGQAQNYGYTF	TGCGCCAGCAGCGGACAGGCTCAGAACTATGGCTACACCTTC
TRBD1	TRBV2	TRBJ1-2	-	CASSEQGAYGYTF	TGTGCCAGCAGTGAACAGGGGGCGTATGGCTACACCTTC
-	TRBV7-2	TRBJ1-4	-	CASSPTGGNEKLFF	TGTGCCAGCAGCCCCACCGGGGGTAATGAAAAACTGTTTTTT
-	TRBV5-4	TRBJ1-1	once	CAGARTGGTEAFF	TGTGCCGGCGCCCGGACGGGAGGGACTGAAGCTTTCTTT
-	TRBV6-4	TRBJ2-7	-	CASSEVREWEQYF	TGTGCCAGCAGTGAGGTTCGGGAGTGGGAGCAGTACTTC
TRBD1	TRBV11-3	TRBJ2-1	-	CASSYDRGEQFF	TGTGCCAGCAGCTACGACAGGGGCGAGCAGTTCTTC
TRBD1	TRBV18	TRBJ2-7	-	CASSRDRGDEQYF	TGTGCCAGCTCGCGCGACAGGGGAGACGAGCAGTACTTC
-	TRBV24-1	TRBJ2-7	-	CATSGGTAPYEQYF	TGTGCCACCAGTGGGGGGACTGCCCCCTACGAGCAGTACTTC
TRBD2	TRBV11-2	TRBJ2-1	-	CASSFTGGNEQFF	TGTGCCAGCAGCTTTACGGGAGGAAACGAGCAGTTCTTC
-	TRBV3-1/TRBV3-2	TRBJ2-5	-	CASSNRKGRETQYF	TGTGCCAGCAGTAACAGGAAAGGAAGAGAGACCCAGTACTTC